One sample yielded the 17 T cell receptor beta chains listed below, sequenced in a study of blood T cell repertoires in COVID-19. Method: immunoSEQ multiplex PCR; TCRdb's copy keeps in-frame clones and lacks some. The sample consists of roughly 180,000 clones, over 70% of them appearing once. Specimen: peripheral blood. These TCRs come from a woman aged 40 to 49 with COVID-19, enrolled during active disease.

The chain recombines TRBV28 with TRBJ2-1, with 11 bases aligning to TRBD2. This CDR3 contains 13 residues. CDR1 and CDR2 (germline): MDHEN, SYDVKM. J lost 4 bases, V lost 8 bases, and 1 base had no gene match. CDR3 loop: CASLAGGYNEQFF. Here the CDR3 DNA reads TGTGCCAGCCTAGCGGGAGGTTACAATGAGCAGTTCTTC.

The V gene is TRBV5-1, the J gene TRBJ1-4, with 7 nucleotides matching TRBD1. This CDR3 spans 14 amino acids. Losses at the gene ends were 3 bases for V and 4 bases for J; bases not matched to a gene: 3. Germline V lookup: CDR1 SGHRS, CDR2 YFSETQ. CDR3 nucleotides: TGCGCCAGCAGCTCACAGGGGAATAATGAAAAACTGTTTTTT. This codes for CASSSQGNNEKLFF.

The J gene is TRBJ1-1, the V gene TRBV11-1; weak D call: TRBD1 (5 bases). Trimming cost V 10 bases and J 6 bases, with 15 bases left between them. CDR3 length equals 12 residues. CDR1 and CDR2 (germline): SGHAT, FQDESV (reference sequence). The CDR3 region is CATLGGRSEAFF. The CDR3 nucleotides read TGTGCCACCCTTGGGGGGAGGTCTGAAGCTTTCTTT.

V is TRBV19 and J is TRBJ1-2; TRBD1 agrees at 9 bases. This CDR3 is built from 12 residues. Per germline, CDR1 LNHDA and CDR2 SQIVND (reference sequence). Trimming removed 4 bases from V and 7 bases from J; junction bases left unmatched: 1. CDR3 residues: CASSRTGAGYTF. The CDR3 bases are TGTGCCAGTAGTAGGACAGGGGCTGGCTACACCTTC.

The CDR3 is CASSYTDTQYF. The CDR3 DNA reads TGTGCCAGCAGTTACACAGATACGCAGTATTTT. The chain links TRBV11-3 to TRBJ2-3; D not resolved. Germline assignment: CDR1 SGHNT and CDR2 YENEEA. V dropped 6 bases and J dropped 2 bases, with 3 bases sitting between them. This CDR3 contains 11 residues.

The rearrangement uses TRBV5-1 and TRBJ1-3, with TRBD1 matching over 12 bases. The J segment lost 4 bases and the V segment lost 0 bases, leaving 11 bases of the junction unmatched. The CDR3 loop spans 19 amino acids. The V gene's germline CDR1 is SGHRS and CDR2 YFSETQ. Here the CDR3 reads CASSLAWPRDRGQGNTIYF. For the CDR3, the DNA is TGCGCCAGCAGCTTGGCCTGGCCCCGGGACAGGGGGCAAGGAAACACCATATATTTT.

The sample holds a few counts of this clone. The rearrangement links TRBV19 to TRBJ1-6; possible D gene TRBD1, 5 bases. The CDR3 has 13 residues. V shed 3 bases and J shed 11 bases, with 11 bases lying between them. The V gene's germline CDR1 is LNHDA and CDR2 SQIVND (reference sequence). CDR3: CASSIGQGTPLHF. CDR3 nucleotides: TGTGCCAGTAGTATTGGGCAGGGAACACCCCTCCACTTT.

The rearrangement uses TRBV7-8 and TRBJ1-4, with D perhaps matching TRBD1 (5 bases). Trimming took 4 bases from V and 5 from J, leaving 17 bases between them. The CDR3 length is 16 residues. Germline CDR1 is SGHVS and CDR2 is FQNEAQ. The CDR3: CASSYGTTRWNEKLFF. CDR3 sequence (DNA): TGTGCCAGCAGCTACGGGACTACGAGATGGAATGAAAAACTGTTTTTT.

V usage is TRBV19 and J usage is TRBJ2-5, with D perhaps matching TRBD2 (6 bases). The germline V and J ends were trimmed by 8 bases and 4 bases, with 17 bases remaining between them. The CDR3 runs to 14 residues. Germline CDR1 is LNHDA and CDR2 is SQIVND (reference sequence). CDR3 DNA sequence: TGTGCCAGTCAGGGAGGCAGTCGGCGAGAGACCCAGTACTTC. Encoded protein: CASQGGSRRETQYF.

The chain links TRBV7-3 to TRBJ2-7, with D possibly TRBD1 on 5 matching bases. The ends were cut back, 3 bases at V and 7 bases at J, with 13 bases in the middle. Germline V lookup: CDR1 SGHTA, CDR2 FQGTGA. This CDR3 comprises 13 residues. This CDR3 reads CASSFRWQGEQYF. CDR3 in DNA: TGTGCCAGCAGCTTCCGGTGGCAGGGAGAGCAGTACTTC.

The genes are TRBV7-2 and TRBJ1-2; D remains unclear. V dropped 3 bases and J dropped 6 bases, with 11 bases sitting between them. The germline gives CDR1 SGHTA, CDR2 FQGNSA. The CDR3 extends over 13 amino acids. In DNA, the CDR3 is TGTGCCAGCAGCTTTTCGGGATTGGATGGCTACACCTTC. It codes for CASSFSGLDGYTF.

The chain combines TRBV7-9 with TRBJ2-5; D is ambiguous. Trimming took 5 bases from V and 3 from J, leaving 13 bases between them. Germline CDR1 and CDR2: SEHNR and FQNEAQ (reference sequence). The CDR3 has 14 amino acids. CDR3 region: CASSQLKREETQYF. The CDR3 nucleotides read TGTGCCAGCAGCCAGCTAAAGCGAGAAGAGACCCAGTACTTC.

The chain joins TRBV21-1 to TRBJ1-5; the table calls TRBD1, which could not be checked here. TRBV21-1 is given as a pseudogene. The CDR3 has 22 amino acids. DNA of the CDR3: TGTGCCAGCAGCAAAGCGAAAGGCGCCCCTAGGCTGCAGGGCCCTTTCAATCAGCCCCAGCATTTT. This gives the protein CASSKAKGAPRLQGPFNQPQHF.

This clone has only one observation. The CDR3 sequence: CASSDSATYNSPLHF. In DNA, the CDR3 is TGTGCCAGCAGTGACAGCGCAACCTATAATTCACCCCTCCACTTT. The V and J genes are TRBV6-1 and TRBJ1-6; D not resolved. Trimming cost V 3 bases and J 2 bases, with 8 bases left between them. CDR1 is MNHNS and CDR2 is SASEGT in the germline V gene. The CDR3 has 15 amino acids.

J is TRBJ2-1 and V is TRBV27; TRBD2 agrees at 9 bases. CDR3 size: 13 residues. Trimming at V came to 5 bases and at J to 10 bases, leaving 6 bases not matched to a gene. Germline CDR1 and CDR2: MNHEY and SMNVEV (reference sequence). In DNA form, the CDR3 reads TGTGCCAGCAGTCCAACCCTAGCGGGGGAGCAGTTCTTC. It is translated as CASSPTLAGEQFF.

The V call is TRBV19, the J call TRBJ1-6, with 7 bases lining up with TRBD1. The germline V gene has CDR1 LNHDA and CDR2 SQIVND (reference sequence). Losses at the gene ends were 6 bases for V and 8 bases for J; bases not matched to a gene: 4. The CDR3 has 13 amino acids. The CDR3 reads CASSRDRDSPLHF. CDR3 coding DNA: TGTGCCAGTAGCCGGGACAGAGATTCACCCCTCCACTTT.

This clone was seen just once. V is TRBV7-9 and J is TRBJ1-5; possibly TRBD1 for D (5 bases). V shed 8 bases and J shed 6 bases, with 11 bases lying between them. Germline CDR1 is SEHNR and CDR2 is FQNEAQ (reference sequence). The CDR3 extends over 12 amino acids. This CDR3 is CASAHQGQPQHF. The CDR3 bases are TGTGCCAGCGCACACCAGGGTCAGCCCCAGCATTTT.